The present entry profiles one T cell receptor beta chain with its context. Its antigen is currently not known. The record has no base qualities; no much larger clone is one base away. Reads for this sample came from an Illumina HiSeq 2500. Quantitative 5'-RACE with molecular barcodes was the method used to prepare the TCR beta libraries. Concerning the study's data processing: To identify disease-linked TCR variants, a new computational method was used, one built on a probabilistic model of VDJ rearrangement. Starting from the raw public reads, TCRdb applied fastp trimming at Q25, assembled clones with MiXCR and retained in-frame beta chains. CDR3 protein duplicates are merged, each entry listing the most common genes and DNA. In this record, the V and J calls reflect TCRdb's handling and not the investigators' own analysis. For this sample the table gives a few hundred thousand distinct CDR3 sequences, of which about 20% were detected only once. The top ten constitute 3.5% of the sample.

The data derive from a study of CD8 T cells in ankylosing spondylitis (dated 2017 in TCRdb). About the study as a whole: The study set out to find disease-linked TCR variants by profiling T cell receptor beta repertoires in ankylosing spondylitis patients and healthy donors. In total, the full study cohort was made up of 110 or so healthy donors and 20 to 25 ankylosing spondylitis patients. Peripheral blood samples were taken, and synovial fluid was additionally collected from ankylosing spondylitis patients. Overall results and qualifications from the work: Some motif variants had previously been reported in the synovial fluid and blood of reactive arthritis patients, which suggests shared mechanisms of disease initiation. Significant enrichment of the disease-linked clones was reported in matched synovial fluid samples from ankylosing spondylitis patients. In peripheral blood, the disease-linked clones were found at relatively low frequencies and had a CD8+ phenotype. A TCR beta motif made up of several highly homologous amino acid variants appeared to be characteristic of blood from ankylosing spondylitis patients.

Sequencing was carried out using blood, either unsorted or a sorted T cell fraction (not recorded which). The TCR sequence derives from a female donor with ankylosing spondylitis or in good health (not recorded which).

The nucleotides read TGTGCCAGCAGCCAGAAGGGAGGGACTACCTTTTGGGACGAGCAGTACTTC. Its protein product is CASSQKGGTTFWDEQYF. Rearrangement joined TRBV3-1 to TRBJ2-7; the junction holds 7 bases that match TRBD2. Trimming accounts for 3 bases at V and 5 bases at J, while the number of junction bases matched to no gene is 16. Taken from cysteine to phenylalanine, the CDR3 has 17 residues. Just CDR3 DNA is preserved here, 51 bases in frame from base 1. The germline V gene (reference sequence) provides CDR1 LGHDT and CDR2 YNNKEL.